Below, 28 T cell receptor beta chains from the same sample are listed, as sequenced in a study of blood T cells in healthy people across ages. It was with a sample-barcoded 5' primer and a J-beta primer mix that a second PCR of roughly 6 to 11 cycles was run. One entry per CDR3 protein, called by TCRdb with MiXCR from the 5' RACE reads. Of over 1.5 million distinct CDR3 sequences in the sample, around half were seen once. The sample comprised blood. Source of these receptors: a woman in her 40s in good health.

This clonotype has just a few counts. V and J are TRBV5-5 and TRBJ2-5; 9 bases map to TRBD2. CDR3 length: 16 residues. Germline V gene lookup returns CDR1 SGHKS and CDR2 YYEKEE (reference sequence). Trimming took 4 bases from V and 1 from J; bases not matched to a gene: 8. CDR3: CASSIGTSNRQETQYF. The CDR3 bases are TGTGCCAGCAGCATTGGGACTAGCAACCGCCAAGAGACCCAGTACTTC.

In its sample, this clonotype was seen a few times. The V call is TRBV5-1, the J call TRBJ2-1, with 11 positions matching TRBD2. V lost 3 bases and J lost 0; bases outside the gene matches: 8. In germline, CDR1 is SGHRS, CDR2 YFSETQ. CDR3 length: 18 amino acids. Written as DNA, the CDR3 is TGCGCCAGCAGCTGGCCGGGACTAGCGGAGAGCTCCTACAATGAGCAGTTCTTC. Translating it yields CASSWPGLAESSYNEQFF.

The chain recombines TRBV7-2 with TRBJ2-3; D remains unclear. V was trimmed by 3 bases and J by 5 bases, leaving 6 bases between them. Germline CDR1 and CDR2: SGHTA and FQGNSA. The CDR3 length is 12 residues. This CDR3 is CASSLFQDTQYF. For the CDR3, the DNA is TGTGCCAGCAGCTTGTTTCAAGATACGCAGTATTTT.

The chain recombines TRBV20-1 with TRBJ1-4; TRBD1 agrees at 10 bases. The J segment lost 0 bases and the V segment lost 0 bases, leaving 7 bases of the junction unmatched. Germline V gene data show CDR1 as DFQATT and CDR2 as SNEGSKA (reference sequence). CDR3 size: 18 residues. CDR3 coding DNA: TGCAGTGCTAGAGATCCCCGGGACAGGGGATCAACTAATGAAAAACTGTTTTTT. This sequence encodes CSARDPRDRGSTNEKLFF.

The chain recombines TRBV5-6 with TRBJ1-2; D possibly corresponds to TRBD1 (5 bases). Germline CDR1 SGHDT, CDR2 YYEEEE. CDR3 length: 14 amino acids. Between the trimmed V and J ends, which lost 4 bases and 7 bases, there was a span of 17 bases. In DNA, the CDR3 is TGTGCCAGCAGCCCCCGGGGCATGGGCCCTGGCTACACCTTC. Its translation: CASSPRGMGPGYTF.

This clonotype appeared a few times. This sequence joins TRBV7-2 and TRBJ1-2; D is unclear. V lost 3 bases and J lost 2, with 10 bases in between. From germline, CDR1 is SGHTA and CDR2 FQGNSA. This CDR3 comprises 14 residues. The CDR3 here is CASSFRQLNYGYTF. In DNA, the CDR3 is TGTGCCAGCAGCTTCAGACAACTCAACTATGGCTACACCTTC.

The V call is TRBV5-1, the J call TRBJ2-3; 15 nucleotides agree with TRBD2. Germline trimming cut 2 bases from V and 2 bases from J; bases unmatched to any gene: 6. Germline V lookup: CDR1 SGHRS, CDR2 YFSETQ. This CDR3 has 18 amino acids. In DNA form, the CDR3 reads TGCGCCAGCAGCTTAGGACTAGCGGGGGGGCGATCCACAGATACGCAGTATTTT. Protein product: CASSLGLAGGRSTDTQYF.

The CDR3 is CASNGGQGRRRESTDTQYF. The CDR3 nucleotides read TGTGCCAGCAACGGGGGACAGGGCCGGAGAAGAGAAAGCACAGATACGCAGTATTTT. V gene TRBV9 combines with J gene TRBJ2-3; 9 bases match TRBD1. This CDR3 region has 19 residues. V shed 6 bases and J 0 bases; nucleotides not matched to a gene: 17. The germline gives CDR1 SGDLS, CDR2 YYNGEE.

The sample holds a few counts of this clonotype. This chain links TRBV5-1 with TRBJ2-3; D perhaps matches TRBD1 (5 bases). CDR1 is SGHRS, CDR2 YFSETQ, per germline. This CDR3 spans 16 amino acids. V lost 4 bases, J lost 0 bases, and 15 bases lay in between. The CDR3 loop is CASSTTTVTSTDTQYF. The CDR3 DNA follows: TGCGCCAGCAGCACAACGACAGTGACTAGCACAGATACGCAGTATTTT.

The V gene is TRBV29-1, the J gene TRBJ2-1; the D call may be TRBD1 or TRBD2 (5 bases each). V gave up 5 bases and J gave up 10 bases, with 15 bases separating them. Per germline, CDR1 SQVTM and CDR2 ANQGSEA. This CDR3 has 12 residues. The chain's CDR3 is CSVRSGRGEQFF. Written as DNA, the CDR3 is TGCAGCGTTAGGTCAGGGCGCGGGGAGCAGTTCTTC.

V usage is TRBV6-5 and J usage is TRBJ2-5; 9 bases are a match to TRBD2. CDR1 is MNHEY and CDR2 is SVGAGI in the germline V gene. Germline trimming cut 6 bases from V and 5 bases from J; bases unmatched to any gene: 10. The CDR3 covers 15 residues. CDR3 nucleotide sequence: TGTGCCAGCAGCTCCTCTCAGCGGGGGGATGAGACCCAGTACTTC. It codes for CASSSSQRGDETQYF.

This clonotype occurred a few times. The chain has TRBV6-2 or TRBV6-3 and TRBJ2-1, with 7 bases matching TRBD1. Germline CDR1 and CDR2: MNHEY and SVGEGT. This CDR3 comprises 13 residues. V dropped 6 bases and J dropped 6; count of bases not matched to a gene: 5. CDR3 bases: TGTGCCAGCAGCGACAGGGCGGGCAATGAGCAGTTCTTC. Its protein is CASSDRAGNEQFF.

The rearrangement joins TRBV25-1 to TRBJ1-2, with TRBD1 identical over 8 bases. With 7 bases clipped from V and 4 bases from J, the junction kept 2 bases outside the gene matches. This CDR3 spans 12 amino acids. Germline lookup yields CDR1 MGHDK and CDR2 SYGVNS. The CDR3 region is CASNTGGYGYTF. The CDR3 DNA reads TGTGCCAGCAATACAGGGGGCTATGGCTACACCTTC.

This clonotype was found a few times. The chain employs TRBV27 and TRBJ2-5; possibly TRBD1 for D (6 bases). Gene TRBJ2-7 matches the end of the DNA better, so the J call may be wrong. Germline CDR1 reads MNHEY; CDR2 reads SMNVEV (reference sequence). This CDR3 is built from 11 residues. The CDR3 spells CAVQGNTEQYF. In DNA, the CDR3 is TGTGCCGTACAGGGTAATACCGAGCAGTACTTC.

V is TRBV29-1 and J is TRBJ2-7, with D possibly being TRBD1 or TRBD2 (6 bases each). CDR3 length: 13 residues. The germline CDR1 and CDR2 sequences are SQVTM and ANQGSEA. The ends were cut back, 6 bases at V and 0 bases at J, with 12 bases in the middle. This CDR3 is CSVSRGDSYEQYF. DNA for the CDR3: TGCAGCGTCTCGAGGGGGGACTCCTACGAGCAGTACTTC.

J is TRBJ2-7 and V is TRBV7-9; TRBD1 matches at 9 bases. J gave up 3 bases and V 5 bases, and 11 bases lay outside the gene matches. Germline V gene sequence: CDR1 SEHNR, CDR2 FQNEAQ (reference sequence). The CDR3 runs 16 residues. CDR3: CASSPTFGTGLYEQYF. The CDR3, as DNA: TGTGCCAGCAGCCCCACGTTCGGGACAGGGCTCTACGAGCAGTACTTC.

The rearrangement joins TRBV5-5 to TRBJ2-1; D uncertain. The CDR3 is 15 amino acids. CDR1 is SGHKS, CDR2 YYEKEE, per germline (reference sequence). V was clipped by 4 bases and J by 2 bases, with 13 bases between them. This CDR3 is CASSAVAVPYNEQFF. As DNA, the CDR3 is TGTGCCAGCAGCGCCGTGGCGGTCCCCTACAATGAGCAGTTCTTC.

The J gene is TRBJ1-6, the V gene TRBV3-1; D is ambiguous. Trimming removed 5 bases at V and 6 bases at J, with 5 bases between. The CDR3 extends over 12 amino acids. Germline lookup yields CDR1 LGHDT and CDR2 YNNKEL (reference sequence). The DNA of the CDR3 is TGTGCCAGCAGCGCGACTAATTCACCCCTCCACTTT. Translating it yields CASSATNSPLHF. Supplemented by reference TRBV3-1 and TRBJ1-6, the full variable domain reads DTAVSQTPKYLVTQMGNDKSIKCEQNLGHDTMYWYKQDSKKFLKIMFSYNNKELIINETVPNRFSPKSPDKAHLNLHINSLELGDSAVYFCASSATNSPLHFGNGTRLTVT.

The V call is TRBV6-6, the J call TRBJ2-7, with a tentative D call TRBD1 (6 bases). There are 14 residues in the CDR3. CDR1 MNHNY and CDR2 SVGAGI come from the germline V gene (reference sequence). The V and J ends lost 7 bases and 0 bases respectively, with 13 bases between them. CDR3 region: CASTRDILSYEQYF. CDR3 DNA sequence: TGTGCCAGCACCCGGGACATTCTCTCCTACGAGCAGTACTTC.

V is TRBV6-2 or TRBV6-3 and J is TRBJ2-7; 8 bases line up with TRBD1. CDR3 size: 15 residues. The germline gives CDR1 MNHEY, CDR2 SVGEGT. V lost 6 bases, J lost 12 bases, and 19 bases stayed unmatched. CDR3 protein: CASSQPGQVFTFPYF. The CDR3 DNA reads TGTGCCAGCAGCCAACCGGGACAGGTCTTTACCTTTCCGTACTTC.

The chain joins TRBV29-1 to TRBJ2-5; D call uncertain. CDR3 length: 12 residues. V was cut by 4 bases and J by 2 bases, with 8 bases left in between. Germline V gene data show CDR1 as SQVTM and CDR2 as ANQGSEA. CDR3 DNA: TGCAGCGTTGCCTGTTCACAAGAGACCCAGTACTTC. Amino acid sequence: CSVACSQETQYF.

This chain connects TRBV4-1 to TRBJ1-5; D is possibly TRBD1 (6 bases). The CDR3 length is 16 residues. Germline V gene data show CDR1 as MGHRA and CDR2 as YSYEKL. Trimming shortened V by 0 bases and J by 6 bases, and 15 bases separated the two germline ends. DNA for the CDR3: TGCGCCAGCAGCCAAGATATAGGGGGAAGGGGTCAGCCCCAGCATTTT. It translates to CASSQDIGGRGQPQHF.

The rearrangement uses TRBV29-1 and TRBJ2-1; 11 bases align to TRBD1. With 1 base clipped from V and 6 bases from J, the junction kept 11 bases outside the gene matches. The length of the CDR3 is 17 residues. Germline CDR1 and CDR2: SQVTM and ANQGSEA. The CDR3 loop is CSVEARTGGSGRNEQFF. In nucleotides, the CDR3 is TGCAGCGTTGAAGCACGGACAGGGGGCTCAGGCCGCAATGAGCAGTTCTTC.

V gene TRBV5-1 combines with J gene TRBJ2-1; TRBD2 is a possible D gene (5 bases). V was cut by 4 bases and J by 2 bases, with 13 bases left in between. There are 15 residues in the CDR3. The germline gives CDR1 SGHRS, CDR2 YFSETQ. The CDR3 bases are TGCGCCAGCAGCCCCGGTGGGCGGGCCTACAATGAGCAGTTCTTC. This gives the protein CASSPGGRAYNEQFF.

The V gene is TRBV15, the J gene TRBJ2-3, with 8 positions matching TRBD2. This CDR3 region has 15 residues. V lost 5 bases, J lost 2 bases, and 6 bases stayed unmatched. The germline V gene has CDR1 LNHNV and CDR2 YYDKDF (reference sequence). The CDR3: CATSSRGVLTDTQYF. CDR3 coding DNA: TGTGCCACCAGCTCGCGGGGGGTGCTCACAGATACGCAGTATTTT.

The V gene is TRBV29-1, the J gene TRBJ2-1, with 8 bases identical to TRBD2. The CDR3 consists of 17 residues. Germline CDR1 and CDR2: SQVTM and ANQGSEA. V lost 5 bases to trimming and J lost 0 bases; unmatched junction nucleotides: 12. CDR3 nucleotides: TGCAGCGTTCGGCCGGCGGGGGGCCTAAGCTCCTACAATGAGCAGTTCTTC. It translates to CSVRPAGGLSSYNEQFF.

CDR3 DNA sequence: TGTGCCACCAGTGATATCAGGGATGAGCAGTACTTC. Translation gives CATSDIRDEQYF. The J gene is TRBJ2-5, the V gene TRBV24-1; TRBD1 might be the D (5 bases). V lost 3 bases and J 11 bases, leaving 12 bases between the germline ends. CDR1 and CDR2 (germline): KGHDR, SFDVKD. CDR3 length: 12 amino acids.

This chain uses TRBV6-5 with TRBJ2-5, with 15 bases fitting TRBD2. V shed 2 bases and J 11 bases; nucleotides not matched to a gene: 9. The germline V gene encodes CDR1 MNHEY and CDR2 SVGAGI. CDR3 size: 16 residues. CDR3 sequence reads: CASSYPGTSGGNEQYF. The CDR3 nucleotides are TGTGCCAGCAGTTACCCAGGGACTAGCGGGGGGAATGAGCAGTACTTC.